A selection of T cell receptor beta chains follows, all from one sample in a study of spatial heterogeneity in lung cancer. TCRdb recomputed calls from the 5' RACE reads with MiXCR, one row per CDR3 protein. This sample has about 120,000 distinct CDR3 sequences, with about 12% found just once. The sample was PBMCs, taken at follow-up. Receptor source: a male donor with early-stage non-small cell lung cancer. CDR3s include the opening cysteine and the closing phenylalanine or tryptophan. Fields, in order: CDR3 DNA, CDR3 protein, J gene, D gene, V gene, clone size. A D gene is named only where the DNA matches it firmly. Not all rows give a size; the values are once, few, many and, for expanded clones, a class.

CDR3 DNA: TGTGCCAGCAGCCCTCAACAAGAGACCCAGTACTTC
CDR3 protein: CASSPQQETQYF
J gene: TRBJ2-5
D gene: .
V gene: TRBV3-1
clone size: many

CDR3 DNA: TGTGCCAGCAGGCTTCAGCGGGGCGGAGGCTCCTACGAGCAGTACTTC
CDR3 protein: CASRLQRGGGSYEQYF
J gene: TRBJ2-7
D gene: TRBD2
V gene: TRBV6-2/TRBV6-3
clone size: .

CDR3 DNA: TGTGCCACCAGTGACCACAAGACAGGGGGAGCTTTCTTT
CDR3 protein: CATSDHKTGGAFF
J gene: TRBJ1-1
D gene: TRBD1
V gene: TRBV24-1
clone size: .

CDR3 DNA: TGTGCCAGCAGCGTAGCCCAGGGAGGTGAAAAACTGTTTTTT
CDR3 protein: CASSVAQGGEKLFF
J gene: TRBJ1-4
D gene: .
V gene: TRBV9
clone size: .

CDR3 DNA: TGTGCCAGCAGCTCATACTCGCAGGGGGCAGATACGCAGTATTTT
CDR3 protein: CASSSYSQGADTQYF
J gene: TRBJ2-3
D gene: TRBD1
V gene: TRBV11-2
clone size: few

CDR3 DNA: TGTGCCAGCAGCTTCTCCACATATGGCTACACCTTC
CDR3 protein: CASSFSTYGYTF
J gene: TRBJ1-2
D gene: .
V gene: TRBV5-6
clone size: few

CDR3 DNA: TGCGCCAGCGGGCACCCCTTCAGGAAGGAGACCCAGTACTTC
CDR3 protein: CASGHPFRKETQYF
J gene: TRBJ2-5
D gene: .
V gene: TRBV4-1
clone size: once

CDR3 DNA: TGTGCCAGCAGCGTAGACGGCGGGGGGGCCAGAAATGAGCAGTTCTTC
CDR3 protein: CASSVDGGGARNEQFF
J gene: TRBJ2-1
D gene: TRBD2
V gene: TRBV9
clone size: few

CDR3 DNA: TGTGCCAGCAGTGGGGAGCTTGAGCAGTTCTTC
CDR3 protein: CASSGELEQFF
J gene: TRBJ2-1
D gene: .
V gene: TRBV2
clone size: many

CDR3 DNA: TGTGCCAGCAGCCGGTTATCCCTTCGGACAGGGAACACTGAAGCTTTCTTT
CDR3 protein: CASSRLSLRTGNTEAFF
J gene: TRBJ1-1
D gene: TRBD1
V gene: TRBV7-9
clone size: many

CDR3 DNA: TGCGCCAGCAGCGTTGGACAAGCTAACTATGGCTACACCTTC
CDR3 protein: CASSVGQANYGYTF
J gene: TRBJ1-2
D gene: .
V gene: TRBV5-1
clone size: .

CDR3 DNA: TGCAGTGCTAGTGACGGAACCTACGAGCAGTACTTC
CDR3 protein: CSASDGTYEQYF
J gene: TRBJ2-7
D gene: .
V gene: TRBV20-1
clone size: .

CDR3 DNA: TGTGCCAGCAGCCAGAAGGTCCGGACAGGGTGGTCCTACAATGAGCAGTTCTTC
CDR3 protein: CASSQKVRTGWSYNEQFF
J gene: TRBJ2-1
D gene: TRBD1
V gene: TRBV3-1
clone size: .

CDR3 DNA: TGTGCCAGCACCCAGGGTGTCAATCAGCCCCAGCATTTT
CDR3 protein: CASTQGVNQPQHF
J gene: TRBJ1-5
D gene: .
V gene: TRBV6-6
clone size: many

CDR3 DNA: TGTGCCATCAGTGCGCCGCCCGGGACAGGGGGTTCCCTTCTCACCGGGTGGGAGCTGTTTTTT
CDR3 protein: CAISAPPGTGGSLLTGWELFF
J gene: TRBJ2-2
D gene: TRBD1
V gene: TRBV10-3
clone size: many

CDR3 DNA: TGTGCCAGCAGTTTATCGGACATCGGGGAGCTGTTTTTT
CDR3 protein: CASSLSDIGELFF
J gene: TRBJ2-2
D gene: .
V gene: TRBV27
clone size: .

CDR3 DNA: TGCAGTGCTAGAGGCAGGGGGCCAGGGGAGCAGTACTTC
CDR3 protein: CSARGRGPGEQYF
J gene: TRBJ2-7
D gene: TRBD1
V gene: TRBV20-1
clone size: .

CDR3 DNA: TGTGCCAGCAGCTTAGGGGCCTTAGGGGGAGAGACCCAGTACTTC
CDR3 protein: CASSLGALGGETQYF
J gene: TRBJ2-5
D gene: .
V gene: TRBV7-2
clone size: many

CDR3 DNA: TGTGCCAGCAGCCATGAAGGGTTAGGGGGGCGGACTGAAGCTTTCTTT
CDR3 protein: CASSHEGLGGRTEAFF
J gene: TRBJ1-1
D gene: .
V gene: TRBV12-3/TRBV12-4
clone size: .

CDR3 DNA: TGCGCCAGCAGCCGTATCAAAGGGACCAGCTACGAGCAGTACTTC
CDR3 protein: CASSRIKGTSYEQYF
J gene: TRBJ2-7
D gene: .
V gene: TRBV4-1
clone size: many

CDR3 DNA: TGTGCCAGCACCCTAGGACCACGGGGCACAGATACGCAGTATTTT
CDR3 protein: CASTLGPRGTDTQYF
J gene: TRBJ2-3
D gene: .
V gene: TRBV5-6
clone size: few

CDR3 DNA: TGCGCCAGCAGCCAAGGGAGCGGGGGCCCCACAGATACGCAGTATTTT
CDR3 protein: CASSQGSGGPTDTQYF
J gene: TRBJ2-3
D gene: TRBD2
V gene: TRBV4-3
clone size: .

CDR3 DNA: TGTGCCTGGAGTGTAGGGACAGGGTGGTCCACAGATACGCAGTATTTT
CDR3 protein: CAWSVGTGWSTDTQYF
J gene: TRBJ2-3
D gene: TRBD1
V gene: TRBV30
clone size: .

CDR3 DNA: TGTGCCAGCAGCTCCACCGGGGGGCGTCGCGACGAGCAGTACTTC
CDR3 protein: CASSSTGGRRDEQYF
J gene: TRBJ2-7
D gene: .
V gene: TRBV7-9
clone size: .

CDR3 DNA: TGTGCCAGCAGCGGAGAACAGGGAGGGAATTCACCCCTCCACTTT
CDR3 protein: CASSGEQGGNSPLHF
J gene: TRBJ1-6
D gene: .
V gene: TRBV12-3/TRBV12-4
clone size: many

CDR3 DNA: TGTGCCAGCAGTTATAAATCGGACGGACGTCTTTCCCAGACCCAGTACTTC
CDR3 protein: CASSYKSDGRLSQTQYF
J gene: TRBJ2-5
D gene: .
V gene: TRBV6-5
clone size: .

CDR3 DNA: TGTGCCTGGAGTCCCCTAGCAATGCTGTTTTTT
CDR3 protein: CAWSPLAMLFF
J gene: TRBJ2-2
D gene: .
V gene: TRBV30
clone size: .

CDR3 DNA: TGCGCCAGCAGATATAACTATAATTCAGCCCTCCACTTT
CDR3 protein: CASRYNYNSALHF
J gene: TRBJ1-6
D gene: .
V gene: TRBV5-1
clone size: .

CDR3 DNA: TGTGCCAGCAGCCAAGGGACAGGGGGGTTCCTCTACGAGCAGTACTTC
CDR3 protein: CASSQGTGGFLYEQYF
J gene: TRBJ2-7
D gene: TRBD1
V gene: TRBV14
clone size: few

CDR3 DNA: TGTGCCAGCAGCTTAGCGACATACACTGAAGCTTTCTTT
CDR3 protein: CASSLATYTEAFF
J gene: TRBJ1-1
D gene: .
V gene: TRBV7-2
clone size: few

CDR3 DNA: TGTGCCAGCAGCCAAGATACCAGACATCAATTC
CDR3 protein: CASSQDTRHQF
J gene: TRBJ1-2
D gene: .
V gene: TRBV14
clone size: .

CDR3 DNA: TGCGCCAGCAGCCAAACACGGGGGCTCTATACGCAGTATTTT
CDR3 protein: CASSQTRGLYTQYF
J gene: TRBJ2-3
D gene: .
V gene: TRBV4-1
clone size: .

CDR3 DNA: TGCAGCGCCCGCCGAGGCAGCCAAGAGACCCAGTACTTC
CDR3 protein: CSARRGSQETQYF
J gene: TRBJ2-5
D gene: .
V gene: TRBV29-1
clone size: .

CDR3 DNA: TGTGCCAGCAGCCAAGATATCAGCCCAGGGTATTCCTACGAGCAGTACTTC
CDR3 protein: CASSQDISPGYSYEQYF
J gene: TRBJ2-7
D gene: .
V gene: TRBV14
clone size: few

CDR3 DNA: TGTGCCAGCAGTTACAGGGGAGGGAGCAATCAGCCCCAGCATTTT
CDR3 protein: CASSYRGGSNQPQHF
J gene: TRBJ1-5
D gene: .
V gene: TRBV6-6
clone size: .